This T cell receptor (beta chain) was captured in a study of T-cell memory formation after mild COVID-19. General observations from the study: Mostly located in CM and EM were contracting CD4+ clones, with contracting CD8+ clones located in EMRA.

5'RACE primed from the constant segment yielded TCR alpha and TCR beta cDNA libraries bearing sample barcodes and UMIs. Using its own MiXCR run on the 5' RACE reads, TCRdb lists one record per CDR3 protein. Among 580,000 or so distinct CDR3 sequences listed, 17% were seen once. V trimming: 3 bases; J trimming: 0 bases; junction bases outside the gene matches: 15. The CDR3 length is 20 residues. From germline, CDR1 is DFQATT and CDR2 SNEGSKA (reference sequence). This clonotype has just a few counts. What it recognizes is unknown. The J gene is TRBJ2-1, the V gene TRBV20-1; 12 bases agree with TRBD2. The material sequenced was PBMCs or a T cell subset sorted from them (not recorded which). This TCR derives from an adult woman who had mild COVID-19 (a few samples of this study predate the infection). Cell type and time point are not known. CDR3 nucleotide sequence: TGCAGTGCTAGGGTAGTGACTAGCGGGAGTAAATCCAGCTCCTACAATGAGCAGTTCTTC. Translated: CSARVVTSGSKSSSYNEQFF.